A single sample is the source of the 2 T cell receptor beta chains below, sequenced in a study of blood T cell repertoires in COVID-19. This table comes from immunoSEQ multiplex PCR, and its TCRdb copy is limited to in-frame clones, with some not included. The sample has over 90,000 clones, roughly 80% seen once. The sample was peripheral blood. Source of these receptors: a man at least 80 years old with active or convalescent COVID-19.

The CDR3, as DNA: TGCGCCAGCAGCCCTCGGGGGACTAGCGTTGAGACCCAGTACTTC. Translating it yields CASSPRGTSVETQYF. This chain links TRBV4-1 with TRBJ2-5, with TRBD2 matching over 10 bases. The J segment lost 5 bases and the V segment lost 4 bases, leaving 7 bases of the junction unmatched. Per germline, CDR1 MGHRA and CDR2 YSYEKL. The CDR3 contains 15 residues.

The genes are TRBV7-9 and TRBJ2-7; 7 nucleotides match TRBD1. Germline loops: CDR1 SEHNR, CDR2 FQNEAQ (reference sequence). The CDR3 extends over 14 amino acids. With 1 base clipped from V and 5 bases from J, the junction kept 5 bases outside the gene matches. The CDR3 here is CASSLGQGVDEQYF. The CDR3 DNA follows: TGTGCCAGCAGCTTAGGGCAGGGGGTCGACGAGCAGTACTTC. Full variable domain (outside the CDR3, taken from reference TRBV7-9 and TRBJ2-7): DTGVSQNPRHKITKRGQNVTFRCDPISEHNRLYWYRQTLGQGPEFLTYFQNEAQLEKSRLLSDRFSAERPKGSFSTLEIQRTEQGDSAMYLCASSLGQGVDEQYFGPGTRLTVT.